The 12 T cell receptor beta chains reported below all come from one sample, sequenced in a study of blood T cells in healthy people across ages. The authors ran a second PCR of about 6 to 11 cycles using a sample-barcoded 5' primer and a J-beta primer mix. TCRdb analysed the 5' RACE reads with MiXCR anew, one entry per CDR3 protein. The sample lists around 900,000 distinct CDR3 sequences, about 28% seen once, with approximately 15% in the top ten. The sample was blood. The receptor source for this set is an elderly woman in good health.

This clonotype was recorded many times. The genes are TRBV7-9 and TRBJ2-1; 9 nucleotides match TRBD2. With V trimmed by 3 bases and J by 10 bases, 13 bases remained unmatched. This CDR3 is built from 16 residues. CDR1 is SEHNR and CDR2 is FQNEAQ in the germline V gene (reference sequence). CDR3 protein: CASSFPPAGGGGEQFF. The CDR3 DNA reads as TGTGCCAGCAGCTTTCCCCCAGCGGGGGGTGGGGGGGAGCAGTTCTTC.

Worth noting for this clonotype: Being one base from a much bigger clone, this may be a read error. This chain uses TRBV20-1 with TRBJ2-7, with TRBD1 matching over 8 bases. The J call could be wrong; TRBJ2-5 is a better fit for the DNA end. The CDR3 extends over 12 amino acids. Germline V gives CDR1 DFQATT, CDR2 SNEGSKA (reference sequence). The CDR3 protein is CSASGTGKTQYF. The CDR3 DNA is TGCAGTGCTAGCGGGACAGGAAAGACCCAGTACTTC.

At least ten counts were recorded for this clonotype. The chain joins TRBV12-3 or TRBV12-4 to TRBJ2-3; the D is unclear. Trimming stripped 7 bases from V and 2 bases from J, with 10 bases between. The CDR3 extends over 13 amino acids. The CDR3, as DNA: TGTGCCAGCAACGGGCCGCACACAGATACGCAGTATTTT. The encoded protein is CASNGPHTDTQYF.

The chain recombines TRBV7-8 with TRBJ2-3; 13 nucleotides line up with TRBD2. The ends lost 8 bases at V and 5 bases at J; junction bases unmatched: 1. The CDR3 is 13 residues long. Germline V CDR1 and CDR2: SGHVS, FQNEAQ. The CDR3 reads CASGTSGKDTQYF. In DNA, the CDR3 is TGTGCCAGCGGGACTAGCGGGAAAGATACGCAGTATTTT.

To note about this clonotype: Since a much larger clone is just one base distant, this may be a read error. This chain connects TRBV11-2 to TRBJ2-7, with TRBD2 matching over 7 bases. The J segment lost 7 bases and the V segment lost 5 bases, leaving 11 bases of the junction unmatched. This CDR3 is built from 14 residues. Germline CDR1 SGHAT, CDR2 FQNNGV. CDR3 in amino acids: CASSPFEGRGEQYF. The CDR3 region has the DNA TGTGCCAGCAGCCCGTTCGAAGGGCGGGGGGAGCAGTACTTC.

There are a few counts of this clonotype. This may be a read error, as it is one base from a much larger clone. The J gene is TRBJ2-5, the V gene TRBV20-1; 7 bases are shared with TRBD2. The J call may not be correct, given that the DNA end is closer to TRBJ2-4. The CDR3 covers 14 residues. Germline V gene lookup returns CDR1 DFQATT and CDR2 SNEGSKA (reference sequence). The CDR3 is CSASSRGGCNIQYF. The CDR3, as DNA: TGCAGTGCTAGTAGCCGGGGAGGGTGTAACATTCAGTACTTC.

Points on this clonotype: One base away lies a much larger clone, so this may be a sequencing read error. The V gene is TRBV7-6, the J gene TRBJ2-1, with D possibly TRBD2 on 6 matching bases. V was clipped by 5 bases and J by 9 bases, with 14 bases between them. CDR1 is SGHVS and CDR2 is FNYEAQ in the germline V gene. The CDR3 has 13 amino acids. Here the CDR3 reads CASSPMGGGEQFF. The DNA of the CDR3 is TGTGCCAGCAGCCCTATGGGAGGTGGTGAGCAGTTCTTC.

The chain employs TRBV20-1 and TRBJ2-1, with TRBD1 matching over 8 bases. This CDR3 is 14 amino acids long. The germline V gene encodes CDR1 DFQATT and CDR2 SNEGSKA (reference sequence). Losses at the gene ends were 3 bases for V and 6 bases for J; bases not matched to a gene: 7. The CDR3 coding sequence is TGCAGTGCTAGGGGCCCCGGGACAGGCAATGAGCAGTTCTTC. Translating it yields CSARGPGTGNEQFF.

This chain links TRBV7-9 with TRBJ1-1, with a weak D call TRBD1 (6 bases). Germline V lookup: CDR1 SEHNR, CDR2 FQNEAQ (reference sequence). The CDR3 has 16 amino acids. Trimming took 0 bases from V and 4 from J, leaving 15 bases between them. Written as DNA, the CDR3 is TGTGCCAGCAGCTTAGCCCTGGGGGGGGCAGGCACTGAAGCTTTCTTT. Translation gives CASSLALGGAGTEAFF.

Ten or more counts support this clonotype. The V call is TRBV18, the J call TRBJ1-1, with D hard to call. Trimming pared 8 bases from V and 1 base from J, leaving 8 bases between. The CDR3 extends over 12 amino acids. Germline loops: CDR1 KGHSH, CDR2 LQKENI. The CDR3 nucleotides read TGTGCCAGCAGTCCCGGGAACACTGAAGCTTTCTTT. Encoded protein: CASSPGNTEAFF.

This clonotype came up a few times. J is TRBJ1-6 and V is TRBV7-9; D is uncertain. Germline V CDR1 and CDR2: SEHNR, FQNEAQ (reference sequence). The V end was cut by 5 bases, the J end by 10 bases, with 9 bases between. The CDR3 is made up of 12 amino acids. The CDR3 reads CASSKGGSPLHF. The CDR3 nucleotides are TGTGCCAGCAGCAAAGGCGGCTCACCCCTCCACTTT.

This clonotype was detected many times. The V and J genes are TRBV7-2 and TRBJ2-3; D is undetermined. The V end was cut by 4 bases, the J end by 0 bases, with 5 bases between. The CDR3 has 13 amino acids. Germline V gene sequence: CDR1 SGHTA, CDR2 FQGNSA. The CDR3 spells CASSSPSTDTQYF. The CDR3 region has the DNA TGTGCCAGCAGCTCGCCGAGCACAGATACGCAGTATTTT.